This TCR beta chain was profiled in a study of shared clonotypes between healthy human individuals. V lost 6 bases and J 6 bases, leaving 11 bases between the germline ends. CDR1 is MNHEY and CDR2 is SVGAGI in the germline V gene. This CDR3 contains 13 residues. Points on this clone: Its antigen is unidentified.

Study-wide findings and caveats: Collection of samples was limited to blood; tissue repertoires likely differ.

Replicate PCRs for unsorted PBMC used roughly 0.3 ug DNA (approximately 33,000 T cell genomes). The authors sequenced unsorted PBMC DNA on ten immunoSEQ deep assay plates. The repertoire was sequenced with immunoSEQ multiplex PCR; TCRdb's copy has only in-frame clones and lacks some. The sample holds 500,000 to 650,000 clones, around 80% seen once. The chain is built from TRBV6-5 and TRBJ2-2; D is undetermined. This TCR came from a middle-aged woman in good health. Some clones in this sample may be carry-over from other donors' samples. The sequenced sample was PBMCs. The CDR3, as DNA: TGTGCCAGCAGCCTAAACGGAGCCGGGGAGCTGTTTTTT. It translates to CASSLNGAGELFF.